This entry features one T cell receptor beta chain sequence. The entry originates in a study of blood T cell repertoires in COVID-19. The CDR3 totals 14 residues. Per germline, CDR1 SNHLY and CDR2 FYNNEI. Trimming left V 7 bases short and J 0 bases short, with 11 bases between. Sequencing used immunoSEQ multiplex PCR; TCRdb keeps in-frame clones, though not all of them. Here the sample spans roughly 130,000 clones, 88% being singletons. Sequenced input: peripheral blood. V usage is TRBV2 and J usage is TRBJ2-3; D not resolved. This TCR was sampled from a human donor with COVID-19, enrolled during active disease. The donor label of this sample is uncertain. CDR3 DNA sequence: TGTGCCAGCATAAATAAGAGGAGCACAGATACGCAGTATTTT. Protein product: CASINKRSTDTQYF.